The TCR beta chain under discussion was sequenced for a study of T cell repertoires in cytomegalovirus infection. Study context: Indicated by public TCR beta signatures were CMV infection and matching HLA type.

Whole-study findings and limits: Carriage of CMV together with the relevant HLA was identifiable through cumulative public TCR beta family frequency. The study found HLA-C-restricted CMV-specific TCR beta clonotypes dominating the ex vivo response.

Trimming removed 6 bases from V and 3 bases from J, with 9 bases in between. Per the germline V gene, CDR1 is SNHLY and CDR2 is FYNNEI. This CDR3 region has 12 residues. Turning to this clonotype: The antigen remains unidentified.

One entry per CDR3 protein results from TCRdb running MiXCR on the reads. The sample has around 240,000 distinct CDR3 sequences, 22% seen once. The source of this sequence is a human donor in good health (CMV status not recorded). Some clones in this sample may be carry-over from other donors' samples. The sample consisted of CD8+ T cells from PBMCs. J is TRBJ2-7 and V is TRBV2, with D perhaps assigned TRBD1 or TRBD2 (5 bases each). The CDR3 sequence is CASSGTHYEQYF. The CDR3 region has the DNA TGTGCCAGCAGCGGGACCCACTACGAGCAGTACTTC.